This T cell receptor beta chain was sequenced during a study of T-cell reconstitution after alpha-beta-depleted transplantation in children. On this clonotype: One end of the junction varies from germline; a read error may be responsible.

Researchers prepared the TCRbeta library using unique molecular identifiers, the study reports. MiXCR, applied by TCRdb to the PCR reads, yields one record per CDR3 protein. Of hundreds of thousands of distinct CDR3 sequences listed, over 8% were seen once; the top ten hold roughly a tenth. The TCR originated in a human donor who donated a stem cell graft to a child with SCID. The source material was PBMCs from the stem cell graft donor, sampled from the stem cell graft.

The CDR3 loop reads CAGSSRLAGALGSEQFF. The CDR3 DNA reads as TGTGCCGGCAGCTCCCGACTAGCGGGGGCCTTAGGGAGTGAGCAGTTCTTC. V usage is TRBV7-9 and J usage is TRBJ2-1, with 12 bases aligning to TRBD2. The germline gives CDR1 SEHNR, CDR2 FQNEAQ (reference sequence). The CDR3 sequence is 17 residues long.